This T cell receptor beta chain was obtained from a study of cytomegalovirus exposure and HLA in healthy donors (dated by TCRdb to 2015 to 2018). With regard to the full study: According to an earlier analysis of 587 of the donors, some 180 million T cells yielded over 90 million unique TCR beta sequences and about 300 Gb of sequence data. The study aimed to test whether signatures of past pathogen exposure could be identified by cataloging public T cell receptors. All discovery cohort repertoires had been generated on a single sequencing platform. Using immunosequencing, the study profiled T cell repertoires from about 620 subjects and related those repertoires to cytomegalovirus serostatus. A later genetic analysis used genome-wide SNP genotypes for about 60% of the roughly 700 donors, treating that subset as a discovery cohort. To predict cytomegalovirus infection status, the study combined high-throughput TCR immunosequencing, statistical association of individual TCRs with disease status, and machine learning. To decide whether each TCR beta V gene segment behaved as functional or pseudogenic, an earlier analysis of 587 of the donors relied on high-throughput TCR beta sequencing. Roughly five DR-DQ haplotypes were handled as single units for association and clustering, since linkage in the cohort was strong. An early release covering just under 650 HLA-typed donors comprised roughly 300 gigabases of sequencing data and approximately 85 million unique TCR sequences. The genetic ancestry cluster associated with self-reported Caucasian donors included over 80% of the 398 genotyped donors. Across 398 genotyped donors of the cohort, an average of approximately 240,000 unique TCR beta nucleotide sequences per donor were sequenced, and approximately 19% of those sequences were non-productive. In addition to the first cohort of around 670 subjects, a separate validation cohort of around 110 different subjects was used. The number of typed donors differed by locus: about 629-630 for A, B, C, DRB1 and DQB1; 500 to 550 for DQA1; fewer than 610 for DPA1; and approximately 450 for DPB1. HLA typing included class I and class II loci at four-digit resolution. Donor age, sex, ethnicity and CMV serostatus were compiled together with the repertoire data. The later analysis used no new phenotypic data to find candidate immune exposures, relying instead on TCR beta sequences and their occurrence across donors. A later analysis re-examined previously published TCR beta repertoires from more than 550 donors and added high-resolution HLA genotyping to investigate patterns of TCR occurrence. On the study overall, not on this receptor specifically: According to a later analysis, TCR association rates differed among HLA loci, with DRB1 alleles showing the most associated TCRs and HLA-C alleles showing the fewest. A further reported finding was that TCR beta sequences accurately predicted the HLA-A and HLA-B alleles for most subjects in the first cohort. Because HLA typing was missing for some donors at each locus, association tests included only the typed subset. An earlier analysis of some 560 of the donors showed that most TCR beta V segments appeared in productive rearrangements either about 87% or about 30% of the time, which broadly matched IMGT annotations. Most TCR sequences were seen in very few donors, while some public TCRs were found in many individuals. Because the 87-base-pair reads could not distinguish some IMGT-functional V segments, including TRBV6-2 and TRBV6-3, those segments were excluded. The classifier was reported to diagnose cytomegalovirus status with high specificity and sensitivity in both the original cohort and the validation cohort. The authors suggested that the approach could potentially be generalized to other disease states and immunological phenotypes. Immune exposure information for the cohort was limited to CMV serostatus. When HLA alleles, especially DR and DQ, strongly co-occurred, TCR associations were difficult to assign to individual alleles. According to a later analysis, most CMV-associated TCR beta chains appeared to be HLA-restricted, and the HLA associations seemed to be driven largely by CMV exposure. Linkage disequilibrium might explain the correlated functional status among segregating V segments, but an unknown experimental factor could not be excluded. In the study, around 150 TCR beta chains were listed as associated with cytomegalovirus. In a later analysis, HLA-associated TCR beta chains were found to be more clonally expanded and to have lower generation probabilities than equally common non-associated chains. A later genetic analysis associated a missense DCLRE1C variant with V-gene and J-gene trimming of TCR beta chains, and an independent cohort replicated the association. Presence/absence analyses assumed roughly uniform sequencing depth across donors, an assumption that may not hold. The sequencing pipeline was judged likely to have produced a cluster of highly shared sequence variants as a technical artifact. In vitro tests confirmed that a few of the cytomegalovirus-associated TCR beta chains recognize cytomegalovirus antigens. In a later analysis, several top co-occurrence clusters were reported to appear linked to parvovirus B19, influenza, CMV and Epstein-Barr virus. According to a later genetic analysis, donors in an Asian-associated ancestry cluster had fewer N-insertions in productive TCRs than the approximately 670-donor mean. At a false discovery rate of 0.05, a later analysis linked 15,000 to 20,000 TCR beta sequences to specific HLA alleles. This cohort had only TCR beta chains sequenced, and the lack of alpha or paired-chain data limited which features could be detected. Over 15 rarely observed V segments, including chromosome 9 orphons, were excluded from the earlier analysis of some 590 of the donors because counts were too low.

The cohort consisted of hundreds of healthy bone marrow donors. At the time of sampling, every cohort member was nominally healthy, though immune exposures that went unrecorded were likely present. The donor was CMV seropositive and was included in the group of about 290 seropositive cohort members. A peripheral blood sample was collected from each donor, and TCR beta sequencing was performed on peripheral blood mononuclear cells. The Qiagen DNeasy Blood Extraction Kit was used to extract genomic DNA from the blood cell samples. Points on this clone: The target of this receptor is not known. No much larger clonotype is one base removed from it; base qualities were not supplied.

The method was the immunoSEQ multiplex PCR assay. For the multiplex PCR, a mixture combining 60 forward primers for TCR Vbeta segments and 13 reverse primers for TCR Jbeta segments was used. The CDR3 region of rearranged TCR beta genes was amplified from genomic DNA with a multiplex PCR assay. The Illumina HiSeq System was used to sequence the amplified TCR beta libraries as 87-base-pair reads. The authors processed their data as follows. Across the 700 or so repertoires, a later analysis counted around 80 million unique TCR beta chains, 9.5 million to 12 million of which were shared by at least two donors. A nearest-neighbor algorithm error-corrected the raw reads and collapsed the reads into unique sequences, merging closely related sequences to remove PCR and sequencing errors. Alignment of CDR3 sequences to IMGT reference sequences was used to assign V, D and J gene segments. Each retained sequence needed at least a six-nucleotide match to both a V gene segment and a J gene segment. A rearrangement was called productive if the CDR3 had no stop codons and remained in frame with V and J, and every other rearrangement was called non-productive. CDR3 was defined by IMGT convention, running from the second conserved V-encoded cysteine to the conserved J-encoded phenylalanine. The earlier analysis of approximately 500 of the donors excluded sequences that lacked an unambiguous match to a single V gene segment. An earlier analysis of several hundred of the donors classified V segments as functional when productive rearrangements were above 56.7% and as segregating when the standard deviation between donors was above 5%. A statistical classification framework was developed to diagnose cytomegalovirus status using the catalog of TCR beta chain sequences. V and J gene assignment, in a later analysis, came from comparing TCR nucleotide sequences with IMGT/GENE-DB human TR gene sequences. The TCRdist pipeline was used in a later analysis to assign CDR3 sequences and most-parsimonious VDJ recombination scenarios. In a later analysis, each TCR beta chain was defined by its CDR3 amino acid sequence together with its V-gene family, and reads without a unique V-gene family were excluded. As a way to deal with suspected cross-contamination and a sequencing artifact, a later analysis dropped hundreds of nucleotide sequences that were highly shared and had low generation probability. For each public chain, a later analysis derived a clonal expansion index from normalized ranks of inferred template counts within each repertoire. In a later analysis, generation probabilities were computed using a VDJ recombination model fitted to out-of-frame rearrangements, and the results were checked against IGoR. In a later analysis, TCR-TCR, TCR-HLA and TCR-CMV co-occurrence was scored with hypergeometric tests, and a repertoire-size bias correction was applied to TCR pairs. In a later analysis, false discovery rates were estimated by permuting HLA or CMV assignments 20 times. A later analysis grouped co-occurring TCRs with DBSCAN, adding TCRdist sequence similarity when clustering within HLA-allele-positive subsets. Repertoires with fewer than 30,000 or more than 120,000 public chains were left out of co-occurrence clustering, as were about 5 repertoires with anomalous nucleotide sharing. TCRdb obtained this table from immuneACCESS and retained in-frame rearrangements with V and J assigned. These tables miss some clones; where compared with another copy, unresolved V genes account for less than half of the shortfall, and the remainder is unexplained. D and trimming were read from the DNA, whereas the V and J calls and clone size are those reported in that table. This sample has just under 250,000 clones in its table, and 82% of those were observed once. The ten largest clonotypes hold around 5.4% of the sample.

CDR1 and CDR2, per the germline V gene, are SGHRS and YFSETQ. Between the V and J ends, shortened by 1 base and 1 base respectively, the junction contains 8 bases. The CDR3 runs 14 amino acids, cysteine and phenylalanine included. Kept here is only the CDR3 DNA, which spans 42 bases and is read in frame from base 1. The rearrangement joined TRBV5-1 to TRBJ2-5; the D gene cannot be named for sure. Material for sequencing was PBMCs. This TCR derives from a woman in her thirties or forties in good health and CMV-seropositive. The bases are TGCGCCAGCAGCTTGACAGCTCTCCAAGAGACCCAGTACTTC. It translates to CASSLTALQETQYF.